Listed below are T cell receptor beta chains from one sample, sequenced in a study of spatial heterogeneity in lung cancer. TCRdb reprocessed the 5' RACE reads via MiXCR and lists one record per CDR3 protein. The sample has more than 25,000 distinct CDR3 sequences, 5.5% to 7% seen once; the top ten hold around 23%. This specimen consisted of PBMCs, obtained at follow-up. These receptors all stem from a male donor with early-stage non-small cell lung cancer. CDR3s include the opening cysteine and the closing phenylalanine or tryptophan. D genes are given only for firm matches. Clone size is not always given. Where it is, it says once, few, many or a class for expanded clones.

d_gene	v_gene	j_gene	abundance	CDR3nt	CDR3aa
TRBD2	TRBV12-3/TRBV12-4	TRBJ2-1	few	TGTGCCAGTTCGGGACTAGCTGACGAGCAGTTCTTC	CASSGLADEQFF
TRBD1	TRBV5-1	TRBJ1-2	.	TGCGCCAGCAGCTCGGACAGGATGTTGGATGGCTACACCTTC	CASSSDRMLDGYTF
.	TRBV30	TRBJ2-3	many	TGTGCCTGGAGCTTTACAGATACGCAGTATTTT	CAWSFTDTQYF
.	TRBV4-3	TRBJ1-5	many	TGCGCCAGCAGCCAAGATGGGAACCCGGGTGCAAATCAGCCCCAGCATTTT	CASSQDGNPGANQPQHF
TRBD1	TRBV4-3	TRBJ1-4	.	TGCGCCAGCAGCCACGTCCCGGGACAGGGGGAAAAACTGTTTTTT	CASSHVPGQGEKLFF
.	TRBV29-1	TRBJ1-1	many	TGCAGCGTTGAAGGGACAGCGAGGTTGAACACTGAAGCTTTCTTT	CSVEGTARLNTEAFF
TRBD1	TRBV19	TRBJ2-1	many	TGTGCCAGTAGTATCAGGGGACAGGGGGCTCTTGAGCAGTTCTTC	CASSIRGQGALEQFF
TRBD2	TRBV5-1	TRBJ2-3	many	TGCGCCAGCAGGGGAACTAGCGGCTCTAGCACAGATACGCAGTATTTT	CASRGTSGSSTDTQYF
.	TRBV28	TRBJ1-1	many	TGTGCCAGCAGTTTGACCTCTACCCCCACTGAAGCTTTCTTT	CASSLTSTPTEAFF
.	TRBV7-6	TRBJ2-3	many	TGTGCCAGCAGCCTTTCAGACCCCACAGATACGCAGTATTTT	CASSLSDPTDTQYF
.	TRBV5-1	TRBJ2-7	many	TGCGCCAGCAGCTTGACTGAACAGGGCTTTTCCTCGGACGAGCAGTACTTC	CASSLTEQGFSSDEQYF
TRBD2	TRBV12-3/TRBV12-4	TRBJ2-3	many	TGTGCCAGCAGTTTCTTGGTGGGAGCGGGAGAAACAGATACGCAGTATTTT	CASSFLVGAGETDTQYF
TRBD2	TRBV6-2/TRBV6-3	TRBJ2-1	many	TGTGCCAGCAGTTACACGGGACTAGCTAGCAATGAGCAGTTCTTC	CASSYTGLASNEQFF
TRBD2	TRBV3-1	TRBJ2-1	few	TGTGCCAGCAGCCAAAAGATTAGCGGGGGGGCAAGTGAGCAGTTCTTC	CASSQKISGGASEQFF
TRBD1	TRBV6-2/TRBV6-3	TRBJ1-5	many	TGTGCCAGCAGTTTAGGACAGGGCGGCCAGGCGCCCCAGCATTTT	CASSLGQGGQAPQHF
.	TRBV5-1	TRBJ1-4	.	TGCACCAGCAGCCTCACCAGTGCAACTAATGAAAAACTGTTTTTT	CTSSLTSATNEKLFF
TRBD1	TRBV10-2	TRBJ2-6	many	TGCGCCAGCACCTCCGGGGACAGGGGAATAAGTGGGGCCAACGTCCTGACTTTC	CASTSGDRGISGANVLTF
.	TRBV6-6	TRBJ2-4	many	TGTGCCAGCAGTCGACCGTCTGAAACGGGCAAAAACATTCAGTACTTC	CASSRPSETGKNIQYF
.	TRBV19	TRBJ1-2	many	TGTGCCAGTAGTCCAACAGGAACCCGACGTGGCTACACCTTC	CASSPTGTRRGYTF
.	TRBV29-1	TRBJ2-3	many	TGCAGCGTTGAACAGACTAGCACAGATACGCAGTATTTT	CSVEQTSTDTQYF
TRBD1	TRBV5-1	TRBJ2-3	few	TGCGCCAGCAGCGAAGGACAGGAAGGCACAGATACGCAGTATTTT	CASSEGQEGTDTQYF
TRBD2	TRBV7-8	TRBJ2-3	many	TGTGCCAGCGGCAGCTTTCAACTAGCGGGAGTGGATACGCAGTATTTT	CASGSFQLAGVDTQYF
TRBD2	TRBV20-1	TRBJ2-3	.	TGCAGTGCTAGAGATACGGGGGGATCCTGGGCGGATACGCAGTATTTT	CSARDTGGSWADTQYF
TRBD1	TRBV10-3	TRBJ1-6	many	TGTGCCATCAGGGGGACAGACTATAATTCACCCCTCCACTTT	CAIRGTDYNSPLHF
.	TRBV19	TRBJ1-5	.	TGTGCCAGTAGTATAGACTGGGACAGCAATCAGCCCCAGCATTTT	CASSIDWDSNQPQHF
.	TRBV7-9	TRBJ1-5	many	TGTGCCAGCAGCTTAGATGATAGCAATCAGCCCCAGCATTTT	CASSLDDSNQPQHF
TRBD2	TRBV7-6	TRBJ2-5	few	TGTGCCAGCAGCCCCCGACTAGCGGGAGGGCCCCAAGAGACCCAGTACTTC	CASSPRLAGGPQETQYF
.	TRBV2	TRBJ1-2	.	TGTGCCAGCAAAACTAGCCCGGAGAATGGCTACACCTTC	CASKTSPENGYTF
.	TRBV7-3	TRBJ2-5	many	TGTGCCAGCAGCCTGGTAGCGGAAGAGACCCAGTACTTC	CASSLVAEETQYF
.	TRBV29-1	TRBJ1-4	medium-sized	TGCAGCGTTGAAGGACAGGCCGGTCTTGAAAAACTGTTTTTT	CSVEGQAGLEKLFF
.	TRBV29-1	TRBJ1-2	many	TGCAGCGTTGACCCTCAACTTGCTGGCTACACCTTC	CSVDPQLAGYTF
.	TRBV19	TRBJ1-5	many	TGTGGAGAGTTTCCTTCCACTGCTTACGGCAATCAGCCCCAGCATTTT	CGEFPSTAYGNQPQHF
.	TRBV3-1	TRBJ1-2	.	TGTGCCAGCAGCCAAGATTTAGTCGGCAGCAACTATGGCTACACCTTC	CASSQDLVGSNYGYTF
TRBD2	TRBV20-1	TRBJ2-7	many	TGCAGTGCTAAGGGGCTAGCGGGGGTCCTCCACGAGCAGTACTTC	CSAKGLAGVLHEQYF
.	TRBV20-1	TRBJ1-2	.	TGCAGTGCTAGGACCGGCCACGGTCAGGGTCCTAACTATGGCTACACCTTC	CSARTGHGQGPNYGYTF
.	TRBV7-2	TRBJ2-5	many	TGTGCCAGCAGCTTATCAGGTGGTCGAGAGACCCAGTACTTC	CASSLSGGRETQYF
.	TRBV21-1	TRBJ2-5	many	TGTGCCAGCAGCGGTCCCGGACACACGAGTAAAGAGACCCAGTACTTC	CASSGPGHTSKETQYF
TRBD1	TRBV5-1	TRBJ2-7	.	TGCGCCAGCAGCACCGGGACAGCGGATGCCTACGAGCAGTACTTC	CASSTGTADAYEQYF
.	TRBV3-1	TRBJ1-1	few	TGTGCCAGCAGCCAAGTCGGACACGGTGAAGCTTTCTTT	CASSQVGHGEAFF
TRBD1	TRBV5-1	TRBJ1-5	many	TGCGCCAGCAGCTTGGATGGGACAGGGAGCAATCAGCCCCAGCATTTT	CASSLDGTGSNQPQHF
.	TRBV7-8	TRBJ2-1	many	TGTGCCAGCAGCTTAGGGGTCGTGGGCGAGCAGTTCTTC	CASSLGVVGEQFF
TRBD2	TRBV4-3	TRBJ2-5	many	TGCGCCAGCAGCACCCAGGGACTAGCGGGGGAGACCCAGTACTTC	CASSTQGLAGETQYF
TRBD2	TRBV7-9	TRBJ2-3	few	TGTGCCAGCAGCCTCCTAGCGGGAGTCACAGATACGCAGTATTTT	CASSLLAGVTDTQYF
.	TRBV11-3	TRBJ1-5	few	TGTGCCAGCAGCCGGGGGGGCAGTCAGCCCCAGCATTTT	CASSRGGSQPQHF
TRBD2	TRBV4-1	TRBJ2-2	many	TGCGCCAGCAGCCAAGTTAACCTGGGACTAGATTCCGGGGAGCTGTTTTTT	CASSQVNLGLDSGELFF
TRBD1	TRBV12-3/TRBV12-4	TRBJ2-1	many	TGTGCCAGCGGTTCCGGGACAGGATCCCATGAGCAGTTCTTC	CASGSGTGSHEQFF
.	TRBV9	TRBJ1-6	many	TGTGCCAGCAGCCGGCTAACGGGGATGAATAATTCACCCCTCCACTTT	CASSRLTGMNNSPLHF
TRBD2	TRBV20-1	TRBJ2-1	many	TGCAGTGCCCACCCGGGAGGGAATGAGCAGTTCTTC	CSAHPGGNEQFF
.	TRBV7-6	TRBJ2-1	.	TGTGCCAGCAGCTCGGGTGGTGGCTCCCCTAGGGAGCAGTTCTTC	CASSSGGGSPREQFF
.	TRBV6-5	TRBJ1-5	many	TGTGCCAGCAGTAAAGTGGGTCAGCCCCAGCATTTT	CASSKVGQPQHF
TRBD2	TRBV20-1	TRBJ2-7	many	TGCAGTGGGACTAGCGGGGGTTACACCTACGAGCAGTACTTC	CSGTSGGYTYEQYF
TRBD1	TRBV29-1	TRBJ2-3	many	TGCAGCGTTGACCGGGGGACAGGGGTAGCAGATACGCAGTATTTT	CSVDRGTGVADTQYF
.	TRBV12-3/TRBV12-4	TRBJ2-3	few	TGTGCCAGCAGTTTAGGGGGGGCCCAAGATACGCAGTATTTT	CASSLGGAQDTQYF
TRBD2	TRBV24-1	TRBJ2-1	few	TGTGCCACCAGTGATAGGGGGGTAACTAGCGGGAGGTACAATGAGCAGTTCTTC	CATSDRGVTSGRYNEQFF
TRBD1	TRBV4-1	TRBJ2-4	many	TGCGCCAGCAGCCAGGTCAACAGGGGGGCCAAAAACATTCAGTACTTC	CASSQVNRGAKNIQYF